The source of this TCR beta chain is a study of T-cell reconstitution after alpha-beta-depleted transplantation in children listed by TCRdb under 2016. A note on the overall study: Using TCR repertoire profiling, the study followed T-cell immune reconstitution in a quantitative way in children after TCRalphabeta/CD19-depleted allogeneic hematopoietic cell transplantation. The research as a whole found: Over subsequent months, a decline in hyperexpanded clone frequencies was noted, and after one year, T-cell counts and TCRbeta diversity were mostly ascribed to newly produced T cells. The apparently early recovery of alphabetaT-cell counts about two months after transplant reportedly depended on only several hundred rapidly expanded clones that came from non-depleted graft cells. In some patients, the high TCRbeta diversity seen at day 60 was put down to recipient T cells and intrathymic progenitors that had survived conditioning.

Library preparation employed PCR. The run used an Illumina HiSeq 2500. TCR library preparation used molecular barcoding, with unique molecular identifiers applied to normalize quantification of the TCRbeta repertoire. TCRdb trimmed public reads at Q25 via fastp, called clones via MiXCR and kept in-frame beta chains. Each record represents a unique CDR3 protein, reported with the most common genes and DNA among its rows. The sample table shows 65,000 to 75,000 distinct CDR3 sequences, and roughly 5% are seen once. Jointly, the top ten make up under 20% of the sample. The sample's treatment or condition label, decoded: allogeneic hematopoietic cell transplantation with graft depleted of TCRalphabeta T cells and CD19 B cells. TCRalphabeta/CD19-depleted allogeneic hematopoietic cell grafts were given to the transplant recipients, all of whom were children. A distance of 21 bases separates the germline ends of V and J, which lose 9 bases and 7 bases respectively. Looking up the germline V gene yields CDR1 ENHRY and CDR2 SYGVKD. The CDR3 starts with the cysteine, ends with the phenylalanine, and has 14 residues. Left in the record is the CDR3 DNA by itself, 42 bases read in frame from the first base.

For this clonotype: Which antigen it targets is not known. No clone much larger than this one lies a single base away; base qualities are absent.

This chain joins TRBV10-3 to TRBJ1-2, with the D gene not confidently named. The sequencing here drew on PBMCs, mostly from graft donor cells, taken 180 days after TCRalphabeta/CD19-depleted stem cell transplant. The source of this sequence is a boy younger than two who had a stem cell transplant for acute myeloid leukemia, so the T cells may come from the graft donor. The sequence in DNA is TGTGCCATGGGCTCCGGGCTCCTCCGAGGTGGCTACACCTTC. This yields the protein CAMGSGLLRGGYTF.